This T cell receptor (beta chain) was observed in a study of cytomegalovirus exposure and HLA in healthy donors. PCR was performed using 60 Vbeta and 13 Jbeta primers. The data were produced by immunoSEQ multiplex PCR, yet TCRdb's version contains in-frame clones alone and is incomplete. The sample carries 150,000 to 250,000 clones, around 74% recorded once. To note about this clone: Its matching antigen is unknown.

Points from the study as a whole: Most of the CMV-associated TCR beta chains (in a later analysis) appeared to be HLA-restricted. The authors excluded some V segments, including TRBV6-2 and TRBV6-3, as indistinguishable. Presence/absence analysis assumed near-uniform sequencing depth across donors.

The CDR3 has 14 residues. CDR1 and CDR2 (germline): MNHNS, SASEGT. The V gene end was trimmed by 7 bases and the J gene end by 2 bases; junction bases not matched to a gene: 7. Source material: PBMCs. This receptor was taken from a girl between 5 and 17 years old in good health and CMV-seropositive. The chain is built from TRBV6-1 and TRBJ1-1, with TRBD1 matching over 7 bases. CDR3 bases: TGTGCCAGCACCGAAGACAGGGTAAACACTGAAGCTTTCTTT. This sequence encodes CASTEDRVNTEAFF.